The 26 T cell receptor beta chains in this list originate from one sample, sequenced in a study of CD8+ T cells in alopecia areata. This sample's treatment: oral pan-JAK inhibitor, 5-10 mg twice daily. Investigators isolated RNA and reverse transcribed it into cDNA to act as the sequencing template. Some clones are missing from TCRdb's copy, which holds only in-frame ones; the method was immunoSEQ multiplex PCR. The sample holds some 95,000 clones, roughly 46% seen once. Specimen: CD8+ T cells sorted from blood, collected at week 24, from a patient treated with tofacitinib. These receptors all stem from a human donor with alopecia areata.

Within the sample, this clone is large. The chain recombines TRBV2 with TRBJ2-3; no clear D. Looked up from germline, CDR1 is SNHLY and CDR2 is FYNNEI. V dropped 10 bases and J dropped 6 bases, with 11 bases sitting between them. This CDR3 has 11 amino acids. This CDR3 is CATYLRDTQYF. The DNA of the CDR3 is TGTGCCACCTACCTTCGCGATACGCAGTATTTT.

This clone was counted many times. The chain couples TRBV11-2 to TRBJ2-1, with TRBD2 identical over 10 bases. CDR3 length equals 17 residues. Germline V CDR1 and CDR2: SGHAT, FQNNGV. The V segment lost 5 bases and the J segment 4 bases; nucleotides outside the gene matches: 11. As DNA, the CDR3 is TGTGCCAGCAGCCTCCTCGAGACTAGCGGGTGGTACAATGAGCAGTTCTTC. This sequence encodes CASSLLETSGWYNEQFF.

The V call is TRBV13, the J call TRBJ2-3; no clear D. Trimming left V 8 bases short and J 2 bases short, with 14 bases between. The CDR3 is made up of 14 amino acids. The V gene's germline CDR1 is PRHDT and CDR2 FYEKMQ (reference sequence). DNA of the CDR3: TGTGCCAGCGACGATACCGTGAACACAGATACGCAGTATTTT. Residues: CASDDTVNTDTQYF.

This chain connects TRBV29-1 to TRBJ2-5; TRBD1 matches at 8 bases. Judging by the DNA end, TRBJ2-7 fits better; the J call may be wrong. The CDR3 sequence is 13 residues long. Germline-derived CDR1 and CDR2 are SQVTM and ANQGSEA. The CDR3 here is CSVVTGGSYEQYF. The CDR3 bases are TGCAGCGTTGTCACAGGGGGGTCCTACGAGCAGTACTTC.

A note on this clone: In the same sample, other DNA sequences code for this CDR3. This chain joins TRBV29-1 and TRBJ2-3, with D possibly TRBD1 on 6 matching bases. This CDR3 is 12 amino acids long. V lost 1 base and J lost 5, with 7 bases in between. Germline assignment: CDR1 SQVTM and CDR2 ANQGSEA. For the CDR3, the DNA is TGCAGCGTTGAAGGAGGGGGAGATACGCAGTATTTT. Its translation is CSVEGGGDTQYF.

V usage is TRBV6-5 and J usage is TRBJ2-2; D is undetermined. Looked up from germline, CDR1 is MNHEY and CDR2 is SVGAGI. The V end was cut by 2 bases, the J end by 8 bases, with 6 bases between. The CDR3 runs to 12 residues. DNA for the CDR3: TGTGCCAGCAGTTACACTATAGGGGAGCTGTTTTTT. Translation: CASSYTIGELFF.

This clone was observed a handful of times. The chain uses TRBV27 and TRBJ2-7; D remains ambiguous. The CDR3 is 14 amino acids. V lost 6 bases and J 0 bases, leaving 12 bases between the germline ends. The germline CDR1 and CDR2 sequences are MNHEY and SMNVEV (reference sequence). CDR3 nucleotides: TGTGCCAGCAGCTCGTTCAAGGGCTCCTACGAGCAGTACTTC. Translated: CASSSFKGSYEQYF.

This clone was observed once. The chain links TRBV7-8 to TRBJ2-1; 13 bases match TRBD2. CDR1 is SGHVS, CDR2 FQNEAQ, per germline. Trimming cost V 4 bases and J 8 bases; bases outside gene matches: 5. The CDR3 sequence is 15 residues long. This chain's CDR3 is CASSSEGLAGHEQFF. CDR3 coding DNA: TGTGCCAGCAGCTCCGAGGGACTAGCGGGACATGAGCAGTTCTTC.

CDR3 DNA sequence: TGCGCCAGCAGCCAAGAGCCCAGGGGGCCTCATGGCTACACCTTC. As protein: CASSQEPRGPHGYTF. This rearrangement joins TRBV4-1 to TRBJ1-2; 8 nucleotides align to TRBD1. From germline, CDR1 is MGHRA and CDR2 YSYEKL. The CDR3 is 15 amino acids. V lost 0 bases to trimming and J lost 6 bases; unmatched junction nucleotides: 6.

The CDR3 bases are TGTGCCTGGAGTTTAATGATGGCAGATGAAGCTTTCTTT. It codes for CAWSLMMADEAFF. The chain uses TRBV30 and TRBJ1-1; D is uncertain. Germline-derived CDR1 and CDR2 are GTSNPN and SVGIG (reference sequence). V was clipped by 2 bases and J by 7 bases, with 14 bases between them. There are 13 residues in the CDR3.

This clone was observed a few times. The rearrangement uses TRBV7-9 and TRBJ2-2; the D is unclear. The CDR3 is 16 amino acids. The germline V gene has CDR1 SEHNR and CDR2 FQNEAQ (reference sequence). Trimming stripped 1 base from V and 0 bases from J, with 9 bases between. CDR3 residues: CASSLGDIPNTGELFF. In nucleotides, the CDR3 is TGTGCCAGCAGCTTAGGTGACATCCCGAACACCGGGGAGCTGTTTTTT. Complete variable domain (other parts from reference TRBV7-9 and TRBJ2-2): DTGVSQNPRHKITKRGQNVTFRCDPISEHNRLYWYRQTLGQGPEFLTYFQNEAQLEKSRLLSDRFSAERPKGSFSTLEIQRTEQGDSAMYLCASSLGDIPNTGELFFGEGSRLTVL.

CDR3 amino acids: CAAGGNTGELFF. CDR3 coding DNA: TGTGCCGCTGGGGGGAACACCGGGGAGCTGTTTTTT. The chain employs TRBV6-5 and TRBJ2-2; D tentatively fits TRBD1 or TRBD2 (5 bases each). From germline, CDR1 is MNHEY and CDR2 SVGAGI. With 11 bases removed from V and 1 base from J, the gap between germline ends came to 8 bases. This CDR3 comprises 12 residues.

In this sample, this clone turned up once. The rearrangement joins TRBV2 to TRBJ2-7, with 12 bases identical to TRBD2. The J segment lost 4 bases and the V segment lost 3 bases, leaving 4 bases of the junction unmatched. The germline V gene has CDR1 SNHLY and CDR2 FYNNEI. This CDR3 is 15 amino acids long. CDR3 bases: TGTGCCAGCAGTGACACTCTAGCGGGAGGGTACGAGCAGTACTTC. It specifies CASSDTLAGGYEQYF. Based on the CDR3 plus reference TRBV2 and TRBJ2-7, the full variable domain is EPEVTQTPSHQVTQMGQEVILRCVPISNHLYFYWYRQILGQKVEFLVSFYNNEISEKSEIFDDQFSVERPDGSNFTLKIRSTKLEDSAMYFCASSDTLAGGYEQYFGPGTRLTVT.

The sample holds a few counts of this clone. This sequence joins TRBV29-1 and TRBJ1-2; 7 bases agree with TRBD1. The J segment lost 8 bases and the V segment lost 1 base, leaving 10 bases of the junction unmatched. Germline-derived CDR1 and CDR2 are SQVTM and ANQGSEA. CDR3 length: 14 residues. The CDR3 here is CSVEGQGDGLGYTF. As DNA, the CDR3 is TGCAGCGTTGAAGGACAGGGAGATGGTCTGGGCTACACCTTC.

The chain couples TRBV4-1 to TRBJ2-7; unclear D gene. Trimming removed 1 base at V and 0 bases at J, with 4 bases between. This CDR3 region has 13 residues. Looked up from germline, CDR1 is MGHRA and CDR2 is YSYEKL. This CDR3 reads CASSQVSSYEQYF. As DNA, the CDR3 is TGCGCCAGCAGCCAAGTGAGCTCCTACGAGCAGTACTTC.

CDR3 bases: TGTGCCAGCACCGCTGGCGGTGAGCAGTTCTTC. It translates to CASTAGGEQFF. V is TRBV9 and J is TRBJ2-1, with unresolved D. The germline V and J ends were trimmed by 6 bases and 9 bases, with 10 bases remaining between them. The length of the CDR3 is 11 residues. Germline V gene data show CDR1 as SGDLS and CDR2 as YYNGEE.

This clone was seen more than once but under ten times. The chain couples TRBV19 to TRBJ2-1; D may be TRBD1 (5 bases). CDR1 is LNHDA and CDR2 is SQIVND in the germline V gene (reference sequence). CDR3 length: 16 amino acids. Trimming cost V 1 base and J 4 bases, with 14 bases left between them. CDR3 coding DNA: TGTGCCAGTAGTATAGGTGGGGCCTACCGTTACAATGAGCAGTTCTTC. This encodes CASSIGGAYRYNEQFF.

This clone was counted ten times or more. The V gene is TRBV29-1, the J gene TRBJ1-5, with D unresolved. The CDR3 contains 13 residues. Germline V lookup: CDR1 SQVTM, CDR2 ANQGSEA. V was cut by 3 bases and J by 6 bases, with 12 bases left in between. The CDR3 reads CSVEVRNGQPQHF. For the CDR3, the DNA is TGCAGCGTTGAGGTCCGGAATGGTCAGCCCCAGCATTTT.

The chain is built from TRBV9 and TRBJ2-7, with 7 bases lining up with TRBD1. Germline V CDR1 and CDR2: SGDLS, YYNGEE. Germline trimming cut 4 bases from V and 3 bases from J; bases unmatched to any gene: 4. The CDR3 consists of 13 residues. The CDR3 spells CASSTRQGYEQYF. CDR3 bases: TGTGCCAGCAGCACCCGACAGGGCTACGAGCAGTACTTC.

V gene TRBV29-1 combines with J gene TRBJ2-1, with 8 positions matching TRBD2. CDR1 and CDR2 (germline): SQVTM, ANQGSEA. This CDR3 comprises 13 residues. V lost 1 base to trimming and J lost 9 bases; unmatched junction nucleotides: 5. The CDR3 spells CSVEGGLVSEQFF. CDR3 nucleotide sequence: TGCAGCGTTGAAGGGGGACTAGTTAGTGAGCAGTTCTTC.

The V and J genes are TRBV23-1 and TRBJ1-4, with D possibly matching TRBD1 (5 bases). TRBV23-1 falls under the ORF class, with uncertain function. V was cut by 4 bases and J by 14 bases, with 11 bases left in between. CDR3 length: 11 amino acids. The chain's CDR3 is CASSLSQGLFF. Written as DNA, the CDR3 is TGCGCCAGCAGTCTTTCCCAGGGTCTGTTTTTT.

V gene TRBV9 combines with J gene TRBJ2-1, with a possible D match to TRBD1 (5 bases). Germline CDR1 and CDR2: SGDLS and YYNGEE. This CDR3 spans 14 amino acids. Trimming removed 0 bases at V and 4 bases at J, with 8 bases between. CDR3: CASSVEGKYNEQFF. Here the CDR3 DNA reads TGTGCCAGCAGCGTAGAGGGGAAATACAATGAGCAGTTCTTC.

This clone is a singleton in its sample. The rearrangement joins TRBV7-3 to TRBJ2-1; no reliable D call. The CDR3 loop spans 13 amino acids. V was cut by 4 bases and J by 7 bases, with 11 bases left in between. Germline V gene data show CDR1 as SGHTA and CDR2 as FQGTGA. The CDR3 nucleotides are TGTGCCAGCAGCTCGGCGCCCGGGAATGAGCAGTTCTTC. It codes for CASSSAPGNEQFF.

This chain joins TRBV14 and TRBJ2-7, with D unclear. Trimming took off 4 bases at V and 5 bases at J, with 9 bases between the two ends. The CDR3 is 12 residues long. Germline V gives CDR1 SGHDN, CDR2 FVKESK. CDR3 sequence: CASSPDPNEQYF. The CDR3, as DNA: TGTGCCAGCAGCCCCGACCCCAACGAGCAGTACTTC.

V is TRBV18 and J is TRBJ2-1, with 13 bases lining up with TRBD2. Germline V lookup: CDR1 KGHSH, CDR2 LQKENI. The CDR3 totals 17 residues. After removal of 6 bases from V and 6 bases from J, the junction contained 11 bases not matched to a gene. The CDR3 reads CASSGGLAGLDINEQFF. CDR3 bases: TGTGCCAGCTCTGGGGGACTAGCGGGATTAGACATCAATGAGCAGTTCTTC.

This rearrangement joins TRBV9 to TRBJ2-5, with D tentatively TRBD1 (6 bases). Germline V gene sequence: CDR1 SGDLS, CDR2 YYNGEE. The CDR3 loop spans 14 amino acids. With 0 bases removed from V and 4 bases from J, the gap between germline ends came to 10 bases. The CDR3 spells CASSVALGAETQYF. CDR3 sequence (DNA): TGTGCCAGCAGCGTAGCTCTGGGGGCAGAGACCCAGTACTTC.